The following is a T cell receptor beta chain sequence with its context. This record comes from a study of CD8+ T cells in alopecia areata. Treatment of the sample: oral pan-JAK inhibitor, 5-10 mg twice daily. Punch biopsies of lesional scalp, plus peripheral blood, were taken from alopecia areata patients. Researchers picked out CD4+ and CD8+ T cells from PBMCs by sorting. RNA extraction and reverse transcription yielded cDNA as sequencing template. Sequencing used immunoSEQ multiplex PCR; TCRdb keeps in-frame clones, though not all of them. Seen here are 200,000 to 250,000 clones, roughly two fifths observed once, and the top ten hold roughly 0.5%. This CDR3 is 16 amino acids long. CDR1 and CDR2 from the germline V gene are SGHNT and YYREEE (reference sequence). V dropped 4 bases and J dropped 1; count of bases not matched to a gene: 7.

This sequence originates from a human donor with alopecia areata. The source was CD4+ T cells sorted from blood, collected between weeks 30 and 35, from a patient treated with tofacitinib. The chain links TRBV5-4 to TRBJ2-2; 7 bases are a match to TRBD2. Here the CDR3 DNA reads TGTGCCAGCAGCCCCCGGGCTAGCGGGAACACCGGGGAGCTGTTTTTT. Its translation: CASSPRASGNTGELFF.